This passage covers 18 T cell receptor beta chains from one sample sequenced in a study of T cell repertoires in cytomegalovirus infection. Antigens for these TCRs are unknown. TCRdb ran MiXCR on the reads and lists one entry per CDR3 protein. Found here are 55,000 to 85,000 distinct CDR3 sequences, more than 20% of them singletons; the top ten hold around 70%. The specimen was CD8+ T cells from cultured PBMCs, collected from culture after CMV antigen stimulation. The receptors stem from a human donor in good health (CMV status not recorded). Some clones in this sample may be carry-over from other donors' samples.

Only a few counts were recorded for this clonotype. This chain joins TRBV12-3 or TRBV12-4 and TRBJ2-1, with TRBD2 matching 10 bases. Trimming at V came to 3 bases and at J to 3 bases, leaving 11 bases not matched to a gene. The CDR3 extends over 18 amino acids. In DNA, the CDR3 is TGTGCCAGCAGTTTCGGGCTAGCGGGGGTGAGAGTCTACAATGAGCAGTTCTTC. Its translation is CASSFGLAGVRVYNEQFF.

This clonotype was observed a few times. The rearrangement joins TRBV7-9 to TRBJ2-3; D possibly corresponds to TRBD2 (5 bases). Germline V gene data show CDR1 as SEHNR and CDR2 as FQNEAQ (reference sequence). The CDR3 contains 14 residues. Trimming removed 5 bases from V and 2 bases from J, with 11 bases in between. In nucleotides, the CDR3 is TGTGCCAGCAGCCGCGAGGGCACCACAGATACGCAGTATTTT. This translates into CASSREGTTDTQYF.

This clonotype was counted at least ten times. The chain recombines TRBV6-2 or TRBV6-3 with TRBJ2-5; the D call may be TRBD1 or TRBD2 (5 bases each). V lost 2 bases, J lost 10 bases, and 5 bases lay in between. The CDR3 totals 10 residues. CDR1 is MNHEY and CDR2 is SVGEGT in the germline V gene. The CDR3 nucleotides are TGTGCCAGCAGTTACGGGGGCCAGTACTTC. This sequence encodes CASSYGGQYF.

CDR3 sequence: CASSLSKGLNTEAFF. The DNA of the CDR3 is TGTGCCAGCAGTTTATCAAAGGGTTTGAACACTGAAGCTTTCTTT. V usage is TRBV27 and J usage is TRBJ1-1, with D unclear. This CDR3 is 15 amino acids long. Per germline, CDR1 MNHEY and CDR2 SMNVEV (reference sequence). Trimming took 0 bases from V and 0 from J, leaving 8 bases between them.

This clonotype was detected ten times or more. The CDR3 sequence: CASSLAGQNTGELFF. The CDR3 DNA reads TGTGCCAGCAGCTTAGCGGGTCAGAACACCGGGGAGCTGTTTTTT. The chain uses TRBV7-8 and TRBJ2-2; D not resolved. CDR3 size: 15 residues. Trimming shortened V by 0 bases and J by 1 base, and 6 bases separated the two germline ends. Germline loops: CDR1 SGHVS, CDR2 FQNEAQ. The variable domain in full, completed from reference TRBV7-8 and TRBJ2-2, reads GAGVSQSPRYKVAKRGQDVALRCDPISGHVSLFWYQQALGQGPEFLTYFQNEAQLDKSGLPSDRFFAERPEGSVSTLKIQRTQQEDSAVYLCASSLAGQNTGELFFGEGSRLTVL.

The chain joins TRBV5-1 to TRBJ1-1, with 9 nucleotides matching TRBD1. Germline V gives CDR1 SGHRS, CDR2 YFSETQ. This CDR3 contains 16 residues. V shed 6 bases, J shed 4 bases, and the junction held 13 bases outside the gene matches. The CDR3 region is CASIPRVGTGLTEAFF. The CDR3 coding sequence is TGCGCCAGCATCCCCAGGGTCGGGACAGGGCTCACTGAAGCTTTCTTT.

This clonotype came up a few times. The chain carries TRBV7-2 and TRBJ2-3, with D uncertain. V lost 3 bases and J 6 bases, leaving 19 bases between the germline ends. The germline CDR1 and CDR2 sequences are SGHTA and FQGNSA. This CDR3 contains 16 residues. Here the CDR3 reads CASSLKGGVMLDTQYF. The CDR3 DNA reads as TGTGCCAGCAGCTTGAAGGGTGGGGTTATGTTGGATACGCAGTATTTT. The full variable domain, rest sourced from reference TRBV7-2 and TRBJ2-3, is GAGVSQSPSNKVTEKGKDVELRCDPISGHTALYWYRQSLGQGLEFLIYFQGNSAPDKSGLPSDRFSAERTGGSVSTLTIQRTQQEDSAVYLCASSLKGGVMLDTQYFGPGTRLTVL.

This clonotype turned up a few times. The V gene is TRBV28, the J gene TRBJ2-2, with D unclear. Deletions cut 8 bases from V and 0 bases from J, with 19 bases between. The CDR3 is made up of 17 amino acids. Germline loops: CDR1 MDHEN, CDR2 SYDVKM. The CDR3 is CASPPSGPNTNTGELFF. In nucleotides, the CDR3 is TGTGCCAGCCCCCCCTCCGGGCCAAATACGAACACCGGGGAGCTGTTTTTT.

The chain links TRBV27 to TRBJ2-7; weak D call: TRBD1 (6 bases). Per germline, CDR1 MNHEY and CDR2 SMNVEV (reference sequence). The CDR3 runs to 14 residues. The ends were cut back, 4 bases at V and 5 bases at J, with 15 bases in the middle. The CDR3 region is CASSSDSNSDEQYF. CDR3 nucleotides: TGTGCCAGCAGTTCGGACAGTAACAGCGACGAGCAGTACTTC.

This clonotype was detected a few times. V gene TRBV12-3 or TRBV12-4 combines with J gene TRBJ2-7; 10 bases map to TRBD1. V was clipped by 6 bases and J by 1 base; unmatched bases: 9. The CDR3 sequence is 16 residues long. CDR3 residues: CASRPGTGARSYEQYF. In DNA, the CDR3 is TGTGCCAGCAGACCGGGGACAGGGGCGAGGTCCTACGAGCAGTACTTC.

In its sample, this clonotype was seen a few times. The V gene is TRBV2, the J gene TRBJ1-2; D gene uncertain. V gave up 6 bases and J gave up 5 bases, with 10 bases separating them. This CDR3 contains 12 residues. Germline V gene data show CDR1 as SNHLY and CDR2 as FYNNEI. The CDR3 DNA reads TGTGCCAGCAGAGGAACATTTTATGGCTACACCTTC. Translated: CASRGTFYGYTF.

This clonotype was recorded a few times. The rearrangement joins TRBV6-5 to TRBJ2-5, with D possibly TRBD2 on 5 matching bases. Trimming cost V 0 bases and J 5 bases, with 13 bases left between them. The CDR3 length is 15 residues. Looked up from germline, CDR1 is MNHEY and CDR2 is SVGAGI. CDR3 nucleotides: TGTGCCAGCAGTTACTCGACTTTACCGGGGGAGACCCAGTACTTC. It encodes CASSYSTLPGETQYF.

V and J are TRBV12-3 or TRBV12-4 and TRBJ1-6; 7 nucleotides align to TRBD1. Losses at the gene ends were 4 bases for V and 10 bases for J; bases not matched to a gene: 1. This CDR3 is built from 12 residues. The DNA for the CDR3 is TGTGCCAGCAGTTCGGACAGGTCACCCCTCCACTTT. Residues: CASSSDRSPLHF.

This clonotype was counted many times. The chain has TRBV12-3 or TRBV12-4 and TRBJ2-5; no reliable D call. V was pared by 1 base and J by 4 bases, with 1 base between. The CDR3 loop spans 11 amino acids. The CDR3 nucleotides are TGTGCCAGCAGTTTAGGAGAGACCCAGTACTTC. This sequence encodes CASSLGETQYF.

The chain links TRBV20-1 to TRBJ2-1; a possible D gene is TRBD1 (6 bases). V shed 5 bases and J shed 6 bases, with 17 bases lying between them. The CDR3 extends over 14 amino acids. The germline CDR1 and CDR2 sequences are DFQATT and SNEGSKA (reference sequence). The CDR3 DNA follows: TGCAGTGCTCTCTTCCAGGGGACGTCCAATGAGCAGTTCTTC. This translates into CSALFQGTSNEQFF.

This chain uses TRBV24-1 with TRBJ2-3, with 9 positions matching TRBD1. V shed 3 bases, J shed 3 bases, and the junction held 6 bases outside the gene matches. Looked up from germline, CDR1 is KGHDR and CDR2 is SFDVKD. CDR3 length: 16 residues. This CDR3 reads CATSDLPGQGTDTQYF. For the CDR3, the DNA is TGTGCCACCAGTGATCTGCCGGGACAGGGAACAGATACGCAGTATTTT.

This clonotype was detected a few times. DNA for the CDR3: TGTGCCAGCAGCTTAGCAGCAGGGGACGGGGCCAACGTCCTGACTTTC. It codes for CASSLAAGDGANVLTF. The chain combines TRBV7-9 with TRBJ2-6, with D perhaps matching TRBD1 (6 bases). The germline V gene has CDR1 SEHNR and CDR2 FQNEAQ (reference sequence). The V end lost 0 bases, the J end lost 4 bases, and 10 bases lay between the germline ends. This CDR3 is 16 amino acids long.

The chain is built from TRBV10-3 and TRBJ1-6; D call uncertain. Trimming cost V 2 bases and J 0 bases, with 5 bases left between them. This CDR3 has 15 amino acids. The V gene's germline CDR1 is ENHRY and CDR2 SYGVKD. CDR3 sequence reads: CAISEEGSYNSPLHF. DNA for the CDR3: TGTGCCATCAGTGAGGAGGGCTCCTATAATTCACCCCTCCACTTT.